Listed below are T cell receptor beta chains from one sample, sequenced in a study of molecular identifiers for immune sequencing clone quantification. TCRdb reprocessed the PCR reads via MiXCR and lists one record per CDR3 protein. The sample holds about 510,000 distinct CDR3 sequences, 20% to 25% seen once. The specimen sequenced was naive CD8+ T cells from blood, with Jurkat cell RNA spiked in. The receptors come from a human donor in good health. Some libraries in this study had Jurkat cell RNA spiked in. Each CDR3 is given with its conserved first and last residue. D genes are given only for firm matches. Clone size, where shown, is once, few, many, or a class for clones that have expanded.

V	size	J	D	DNA	CDR3
TRBV3-1	many	TRBJ2-7	.	TGTGCCAGCAGCACGACAGGTGATCTTTACGAGCAGTACTTC	CASSTTGDLYEQYF
TRBV2	.	TRBJ2-2	TRBD1	TGTGCCAGCCGACAGGGGGCGAGTACCGGGGAGCTGTTTTTT	CASRQGASTGELFF
TRBV5-1	.	TRBJ2-5	.	TGCGCCGGCAGCTTGGCACTAGCCAGCGAGACCCAGTACTTC	CAGSLALASETQYF
TRBV19	.	TRBJ2-3	TRBD1	TGTGCCAGTAGTTTTGGGACAGGGAGCGAAGATACGCAGTATTTT	CASSFGTGSEDTQYF
TRBV24-1	few	TRBJ2-1	.	TGTGCCACCAGTGACCTTACTGAGCAGTTCTTC	CATSDLTEQFF
TRBV29-1	many	TRBJ1-4	.	TGCAGCGTTGTTGCGGGGGATGAAAAACTGTTTTTT	CSVVAGDEKLFF
TRBV3-1	few	TRBJ1-3	TRBD1	TGTGCCAGCAGCCCCGCTCGCCAGGGGGCTGGAAACACCATATATTTT	CASSPARQGAGNTIYF
TRBV13	.	TRBJ2-3	.	TGTGCCACCTCCCGTCCAGAAGTAGGGGATACGCAGTATTTT	CATSRPEVGDTQYF
TRBV12-3/TRBV12-4	.	TRBJ1-5	.	TGTGCCAGTACACTGGGGGGCACTCAGCCCCAGCATTTT	CASTLGGTQPQHF
TRBV5-1	few	TRBJ1-6	.	TGCGCCAGCAGCTTGTGGACAATTGACAGTGATAATTCACCCCTCCACTTT	CASSLWTIDSDNSPLHF
TRBV5-6	many	TRBJ2-3	.	TGTGCCAGCAGCTTGGAAGGGGCGGGAGATACGCAGTATTTT	CASSLEGAGDTQYF
TRBV6-1	once	TRBJ1-2	.	TGTGCCAGCAGTGAAGGAGGGAGAGACAGTATCTATGGCTACACCTTC	CASSEGGRDSIYGYTF
TRBV19	few	TRBJ1-5	.	TGTGCCAGTAGTATAGGACAGGTTTTGCCCCAGCATTTT	CASSIGQVLPQHF
TRBV6-2/TRBV6-3	many	TRBJ1-1	.	TGTGCCAGCAGTTACAACCCGGGGACCTTGAACACTGAAGCTTTCTTT	CASSYNPGTLNTEAFF
TRBV13	many	TRBJ2-7	.	TGTGCCAGCAACAAATTGGGCGGGAAGAGGGAGCAGTACTTC	CASNKLGGKREQYF
TRBV5-6	few	TRBJ2-7	.	TGTGCCAGCAGCTTCTGGCAGGGGATCCACGAGCAGTACTTC	CASSFWQGIHEQYF
TRBV28	many	TRBJ2-4	TRBD2	TGTGCCAGCAGTTTGGGGACTAGCGGGGGGCTAGCCAAAAACATTCAGTACTTC	CASSLGTSGGLAKNIQYF
TRBV12-3/TRBV12-4	.	TRBJ1-2	.	TGTGCCAGCAGGGGACCGGACCGGGGATTAAGTAACTATGGCTACACCTTC	CASRGPDRGLSNYGYTF
TRBV11-3	.	TRBJ2-1	TRBD2	TGTGCCAGCAGCTTAGGGACCCTAGCGGGAGAGGACAATGAGCAGTTCTTC	CASSLGTLAGEDNEQFF
TRBV2	.	TRBJ1-2	TRBD1	TGTGCCAGCAGTGGCCACCGGGACAGGGGGGACTATGGCTACACCTTC	CASSGHRDRGDYGYTF
TRBV11-3	.	TRBJ2-1	.	TGTGCCAGCAGCTTAAGGACAGACTACAATGAGCAGTTCTTC	CASSLRTDYNEQFF
TRBV27	many	TRBJ1-1	TRBD1	TGTGCCAGCCGTGGGTGGACAGGGGGCGAAGTTGATTTCTTT	CASRGWTGGEVDFF
TRBV19	few	TRBJ1-1	.	TGTGCCAGTAAGGTGGGGGTATCTAACACTGAAGCTTTCTTT	CASKVGVSNTEAFF
TRBV6-2/TRBV6-3	.	TRBJ2-2	TRBD2	TGTGCCAGCAGAGGACCAGCGGGGGGGCCGTACACCGGGGAGCTGTTTTTT	CASRGPAGGPYTGELFF
TRBV4-3	.	TRBJ2-7	.	TGCGCCAGCAGCCAAGTGTTCCAAGGGCCCTACGAGCAGTACTTC	CASSQVFQGPYEQYF
TRBV30	many	TRBJ2-7	.	TGTGCCTGGAGTCAGGGTCAGCAGTACTTC	CAWSQGQQYF
TRBV5-3	.	TRBJ2-7	.	TGTGCCAGCAGCCGTGGGGACGGCACCTACGAGCAGTACTTC	CASSRGDGTYEQYF
TRBV29-1	many	TRBJ2-1	TRBD2	TGCAGCGTTAAGACTAGCGGGGGGTTTAATGAGCAGTTCTTC	CSVKTSGGFNEQFF
TRBV13	.	TRBJ1-1	TRBD1	TGTGCCAGCAGCTTAATAGCCGGACAGGGTGTGAACACTGAAGCTTTCTTT	CASSLIAGQGVNTEAFF
TRBV29-1	many	TRBJ2-3	TRBD2	TGCAGCGGAGGACTAGCGGGAGGTGCGCAAGATACGCAGTATTTT	CSGGLAGGAQDTQYF
TRBV5-1	many	TRBJ2-1	.	TGCGCCAGCAGCCCCATTTACCTGGGTACTAGCTCCTACAATGAGCAGTTCTTC	CASSPIYLGTSSYNEQFF
TRBV4-3	many	TRBJ2-1	TRBD2	TGCGCCAGCAGCCAAGAAACTAGCGGGAATGATGAGCAGTTCTTC	CASSQETSGNDEQFF
TRBV10-1	few	TRBJ2-3	.	TGCGCCAGCAGTGAGAAGGAGGGTTTTAGCACAGATACGCAGTATTTT	CASSEKEGFSTDTQYF
TRBV4-1	.	TRBJ1-2	TRBD1	TGCGCCAGCAGCCAAGATCCAGGGGGCGGTTATGGCTACACCTTC	CASSQDPGGGYGYTF
TRBV27	.	TRBJ2-5	.	TGTGCCAGCAGTTCAGGTGGATGCTACCAAGAGACCCAGTACTTC	CASSSGGCYQETQYF
TRBV6-5	few	TRBJ2-7	TRBD1	TGTGCCAGCAGTTACGGGACAGGGAATTCCTACGAGCAGTACTTC	CASSYGTGNSYEQYF
TRBV5-6	many	TRBJ2-7	.	TGTGCCAGCAGCTTGGTGGGCACAGGGCAGGAGCAGTACTTC	CASSLVGTGQEQYF
TRBV7-6	.	TRBJ2-2	.	TGTGCCAGCGGTGCGGGGCCAGGGGGCACCGGGGAGCTGTTTTTT	CASGAGPGGTGELFF
TRBV5-6	many	TRBJ2-3	.	TGTGCCAGCAGCTTGCCTTTCACAGATACGCAGTATTTT	CASSLPFTDTQYF
TRBV7-9	few	TRBJ1-4	.	TGTGCCAGCACCCCGGTTGTCACTAATGAAAAACTGTTTTTT	CASTPVVTNEKLFF
TRBV2	.	TRBJ2-2	.	TGTGCCAGCAGTGTCTCAGGAGAGGACACCGGGGAGCTGTTTTTT	CASSVSGEDTGELFF
TRBV20-1	few	TRBJ2-3	.	TGCAGTGCTAGAGATCTCTCGGACGGGACACCCGGTGGGGGTACGCAGTATTTT	CSARDLSDGTPGGGTQYF
TRBV11-2	few	TRBJ1-5	TRBD1	TGTGCCAGCAGCTTCCAGGGGGCCCTTAGCAATCAGCCCCAGCATTTT	CASSFQGALSNQPQHF
TRBV9	few	TRBJ1-1	.	TGTGCCAGCAGCCCCACGGGACCTTTTAACACTGAAGCTTTCTTC	CASSPTGPFNTEAFF
TRBV21-1	.	TRBJ2-1	.	TGTGCCAGCAGCAAGTTAGACAGGGGATCATACAATGAGCAGTTCTTC	CASSKLDRGSYNEQFF
TRBV16	many	TRBJ2-7	.	TGTGCCAGCAGCCAATCTTTGGCACCCCTTGATCAGTACTTC	CASSQSLAPLDQYF